Presented here are 9 T cell receptor beta chains from one specimen sequenced in a study of blood T cells in healthy people across ages. Through a sample-barcoded 5' primer and a J-beta primer mix, a second PCR was run for roughly 6 to 11 cycles. A single record per CDR3 protein comes from TCRdb applying MiXCR to the 5' RACE reads. Counted here are about 1,400,000 distinct CDR3 sequences, approximately 59% occurring once; the ten biggest clones make up approximately 7%. The source material was blood. The receptors derive from a man in his late teens or twenties in good health.

The V call is TRBV4-1, the J call TRBJ1-1, with a possible D match to TRBD1 (5 bases). CDR3 length: 15 residues. CDR1 and CDR2 (germline): MGHRA, YSYEKL. The V gene lost 1 base and the J gene lost 4 bases, with 13 bases spanning the gap. In DNA, the CDR3 is TGCGCCAGCAGCCAAGGTCAGGGAACGGGCACTGAAGCTTTCTTT. Translating gives CASSQGQGTGTEAFF.

The chain recombines TRBV4-1 with TRBJ1-5; weak D call: TRBD1 (6 bases). Germline V lookup: CDR1 MGHRA, CDR2 YSYEKL. The CDR3 is 15 amino acids. Trimming removed 2 bases from V and 6 bases from J, with 14 bases in between. The CDR3 coding sequence is TGCGCCAGCAGCCAAAATGACGGGGACACTCAGCCCCAGCATTTT. Protein product: CASSQNDGDTQPQHF.

The V and J genes are TRBV2 and TRBJ2-3; D possibly uses TRBD1 or TRBD2 (5 bases each). Trimming pared 4 bases from V and 14 bases from J, leaving 16 bases between. The CDR3 length is 12 residues. Germline lookup yields CDR1 SNHLY and CDR2 FYNNEI. The CDR3 coding sequence is TGTGCCAGCAGTGGAGGGGCCTCACAGTTGTATTTT. This codes for CASSGGASQLYF. Variable domain in full (rest from reference TRBV2 and TRBJ2-3): EPEVTQTPSHQVTQMGQEVILRCVPISNHLYFYWYRQILGQKVEFLVSFYNNEISEKSEIFDDQFSVERPDGSNFTLKIRSTKLEDSAMYFCASSGGASQLYFGPGTRLTVL.

In its sample, this clonotype was seen many times. One junction end does not reproduce the germline sequence, and a read error may be involved. This sequence joins TRBV5-1 and TRBJ2-5; perhaps D is TRBD1 or TRBD2 (5 bases each). Germline lookup yields CDR1 SGHRS and CDR2 YFSETQ. The CDR3 is 13 amino acids. The CDR3 region is CASSLAGSETQYF. The CDR3 bases are TGTGCTAGCAGCTTGGCAGGGTCAGAGACCCAGTACTTC.

The CDR3 region is CASSQGKRGGVDTQYF. The CDR3 nucleotides are TGCGCCAGCAGCCAAGGGAAGCGGGGGGGGGTAGATACGCAGTATTTT. This sequence joins TRBV4-3 and TRBJ2-3, with TRBD2 matching over 10 bases. CDR1 and CDR2 (germline): LGHNA, YSLEER. CDR3 length equals 16 residues. V was clipped by 1 base and J by 5 bases; unmatched bases: 6.

V usage is TRBV2 and J usage is TRBJ1-2, with a weak D call TRBD1 (6 bases). This CDR3 is built from 17 residues. CDR1 is SNHLY and CDR2 is FYNNEI in the germline V gene. Deletions cut 8 bases from V and 2 bases from J, with 24 bases between. CDR3 bases: TGTGCCAGCCGCATTTACAGGGCTCAGCTTATAAACTATGGCTACACCTTC. It translates to CASRIYRAQLINYGYTF.

This chain connects TRBV6-1 to TRBJ1-2, with TRBD1 as a possible D gene (6 bases). Trimming removed 8 bases from V and 2 bases from J, with 12 bases in between. CDR1 is MNHNS, CDR2 SASEGT, per germline. The length of the CDR3 is 13 residues. CDR3 in DNA: TGTGCCAGCGCAGAAGGGGGAAACTATGGCTACACCTTC. Protein sequence: CASAEGGNYGYTF.

The chain recombines TRBV20-1 with TRBJ1-2, with 8 bases fitting TRBD1. There are 13 residues in the CDR3. CDR1 and CDR2 (germline): DFQATT, SNEGSKA (reference sequence). The V gene end was trimmed by 5 bases and the J gene end by 5 bases; junction bases not matched to a gene: 7. This chain's CDR3 is CSAEQGVRYGYTF. In DNA form, the CDR3 reads TGCAGTGCTGAACAGGGGGTTCGGTATGGCTACACCTTC.

The rearrangement links TRBV7-9 to TRBJ1-4, with D maybe TRBD1 (5 bases). CDR1 is SEHNR and CDR2 is FQNEAQ in the germline V gene (reference sequence). Trimming left V 5 bases short and J 8 bases short, with 18 bases between. This CDR3 spans 15 amino acids. Here the CDR3 DNA reads TGTGCCAGCAGCCCAACGATGAAGGGGAGGGAAAAACTGTTTTTT. Its translation: CASSPTMKGREKLFF.